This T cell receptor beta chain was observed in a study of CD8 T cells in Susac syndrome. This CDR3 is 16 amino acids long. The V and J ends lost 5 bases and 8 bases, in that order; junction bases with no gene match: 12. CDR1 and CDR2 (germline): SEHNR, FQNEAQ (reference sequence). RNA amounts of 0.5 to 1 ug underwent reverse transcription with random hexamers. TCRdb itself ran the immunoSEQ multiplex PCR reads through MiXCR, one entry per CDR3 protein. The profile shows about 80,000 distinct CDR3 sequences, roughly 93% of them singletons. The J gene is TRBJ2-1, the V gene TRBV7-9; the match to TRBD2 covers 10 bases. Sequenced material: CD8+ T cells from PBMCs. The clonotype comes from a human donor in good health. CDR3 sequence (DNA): TGTGCCAGCAGCCTAGGGGCGGCTAGCGGGAGTGATGAGCAGTTCTTC. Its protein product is CASSLGAASGSDEQFF.